This T cell receptor beta chain was found in a study of patients and donors after allogeneic stem cell transplantation. This clonotype was seen only a few times. MiXCR, applied by TCRdb to the RT-PCR reads, yields one record per CDR3 protein. In the table there are 85,000 to 90,000 distinct CDR3 sequences, about 48% of which are singletons. The origin of this receptor is a human donor who was either an allogeneic HSCT recipient or a stem cell or donor lymphocyte infusion donor (not recorded which). It is not recorded whose cells these are; they may come from a transplant donor. The sequencing input was blood, either unsorted or a sorted T cell fraction (not recorded which).

CDR3 nucleotides: TGTGCCAGCAGTTCGGACGGTGTGAACACTGAAGCTTTCTTT. It translates to CASSSDGVNTEAFF. The rearrangement joins TRBV6-2 or TRBV6-3 to TRBJ1-1; D unresolved. Germline assignment: CDR1 MNHEY and CDR2 SVGEGT. The V end was cut by 4 bases, the J end by 0 bases, with 9 bases between. The CDR3 loop spans 14 amino acids.